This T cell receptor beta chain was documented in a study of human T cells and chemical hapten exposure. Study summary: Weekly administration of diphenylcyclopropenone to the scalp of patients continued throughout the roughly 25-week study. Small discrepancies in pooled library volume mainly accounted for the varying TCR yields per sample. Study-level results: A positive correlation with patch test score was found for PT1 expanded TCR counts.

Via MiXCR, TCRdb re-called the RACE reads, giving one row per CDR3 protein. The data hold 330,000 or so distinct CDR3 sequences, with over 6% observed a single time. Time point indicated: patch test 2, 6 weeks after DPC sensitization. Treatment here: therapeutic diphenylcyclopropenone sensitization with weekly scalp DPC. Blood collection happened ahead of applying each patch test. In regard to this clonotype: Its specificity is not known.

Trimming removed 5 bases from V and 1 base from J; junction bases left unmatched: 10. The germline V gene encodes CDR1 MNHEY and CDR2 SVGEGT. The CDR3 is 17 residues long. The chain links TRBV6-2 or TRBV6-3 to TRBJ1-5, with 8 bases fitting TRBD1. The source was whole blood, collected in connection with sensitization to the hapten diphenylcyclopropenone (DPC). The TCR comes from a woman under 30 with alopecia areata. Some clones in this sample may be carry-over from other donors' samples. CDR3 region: CASSGLSNRGSNQPQHF. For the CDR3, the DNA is TGTGCCAGCAGTGGCCTTTCTAACAGGGGGAGCAATCAGCCCCAGCATTTT.